This TCR beta chain derives from a study of T cell repertoires in cytomegalovirus infection. The wider study: Public TCR beta signatures indicated both CMV infection and matching HLA type.

Study-level results: The cumulative frequency of public TCR beta families identified carriers of CMV plus the relevant HLA.

As to this clonotype: The antigen is undetermined.

The CDR3 covers 15 residues. CDR1 DFQATT and CDR2 SNEGSKA come from the germline V gene (reference sequence). With 3 bases clipped from V and 6 bases from J, the junction kept 12 bases outside the gene matches. A single record per CDR3 protein comes from TCRdb applying MiXCR to the reads. Of under 850,000 distinct CDR3 sequences listed, 35% to 45% are singletons. The source of this sequence is a human donor in good health (CMV status not recorded). Some clones in this sample may be carry-over from other donors' samples. This chain uses TRBV20-1 with TRBJ2-3; 7 bases fit TRBD2. Sequencing was carried out using PBMCs. The CDR3 region is CSASDSRGTGDTQYF. DNA for the CDR3: TGCAGTGCTAGTGACTCGCGGGGGACGGGGGATACGCAGTATTTT.